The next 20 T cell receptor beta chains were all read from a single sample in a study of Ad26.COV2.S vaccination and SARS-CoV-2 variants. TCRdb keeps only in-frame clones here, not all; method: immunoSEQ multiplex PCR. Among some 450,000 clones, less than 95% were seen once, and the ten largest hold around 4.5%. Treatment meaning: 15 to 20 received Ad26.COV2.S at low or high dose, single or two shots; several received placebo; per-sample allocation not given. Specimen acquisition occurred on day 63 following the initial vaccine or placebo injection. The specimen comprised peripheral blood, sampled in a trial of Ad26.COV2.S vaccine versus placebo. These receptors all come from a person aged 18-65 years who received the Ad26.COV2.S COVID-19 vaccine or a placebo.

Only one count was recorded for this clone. CDR3 residues: CASSQNGPNTGELFF. CDR3 nucleotide sequence: TGCGCCAGCAGCCAAAACGGGCCTAACACCGGGGAGCTGTTTTTT. The chain links TRBV4-3 to TRBJ2-2, with D unclear. V gave up 2 bases and J gave up 2 bases, with 9 bases separating them. The V gene's germline CDR1 is LGHNA and CDR2 YSLEER. The CDR3 spans 15 residues.

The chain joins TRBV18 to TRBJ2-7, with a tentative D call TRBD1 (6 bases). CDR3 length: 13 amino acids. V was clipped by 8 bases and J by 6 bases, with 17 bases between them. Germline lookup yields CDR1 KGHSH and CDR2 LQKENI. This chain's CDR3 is CASHKQGTVEQYF. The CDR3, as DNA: TGTGCCAGCCACAAACAGGGAACTGTCGAGCAGTACTTC.

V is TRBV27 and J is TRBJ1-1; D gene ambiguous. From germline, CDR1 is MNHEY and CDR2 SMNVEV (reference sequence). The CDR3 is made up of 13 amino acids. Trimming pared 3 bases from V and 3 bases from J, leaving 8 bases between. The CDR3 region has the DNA TGTGCCAGCAGTTTTTCAGAGGACACTGAAGCTTTCTTT. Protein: CASSFSEDTEAFF.

The CDR3 reads CASSPGLAGPGELFF. CDR3 sequence (DNA): TGTGCCAGCAGCCCGGGACTAGCGGGACCCGGGGAGCTGTTTTTT. The rearrangement uses TRBV13 and TRBJ2-2; 13 nucleotides line up with TRBD2. V dropped 5 bases and J dropped 6; count of bases not matched to a gene: 3. The CDR3 sequence is 15 residues long. The V gene's germline CDR1 is PRHDT and CDR2 FYEKMQ (reference sequence). Based on the CDR3 plus reference TRBV13 and TRBJ2-2, the full variable domain is AAGVIQSPRHLIKEKRETATLKCYPIPRHDTVYWYQQGPGQDPQFLISFYEKMQSDKGSIPDRFSAQQFSDYHSELNMSSLELGDSALYFCASSPGLAGPGELFFGEGSRLTVL.

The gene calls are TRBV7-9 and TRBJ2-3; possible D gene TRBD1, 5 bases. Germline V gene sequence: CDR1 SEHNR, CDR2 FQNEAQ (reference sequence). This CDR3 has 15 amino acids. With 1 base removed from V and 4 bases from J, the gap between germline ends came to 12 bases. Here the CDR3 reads CASSLEDNEPDTQYF. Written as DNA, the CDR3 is TGTGCCAGCAGCTTAGAGGACAACGAACCAGATACGCAGTATTTT.

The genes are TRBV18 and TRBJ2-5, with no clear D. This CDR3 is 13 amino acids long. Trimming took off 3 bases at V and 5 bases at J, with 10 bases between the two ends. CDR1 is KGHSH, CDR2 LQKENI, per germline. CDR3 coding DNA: TGTGCCAGCTCACCGGCGAAGGGTGAGACCCAGTACTTC. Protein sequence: CASSPAKGETQYF.

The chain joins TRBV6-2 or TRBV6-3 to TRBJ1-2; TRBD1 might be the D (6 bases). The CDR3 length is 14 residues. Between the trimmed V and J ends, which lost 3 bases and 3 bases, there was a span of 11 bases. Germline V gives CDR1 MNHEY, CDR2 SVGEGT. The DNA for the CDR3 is TGTGCCAGCAGTTATGGGGGCGCCGACTATGGCTACACCTTC. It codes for CASSYGGADYGYTF.

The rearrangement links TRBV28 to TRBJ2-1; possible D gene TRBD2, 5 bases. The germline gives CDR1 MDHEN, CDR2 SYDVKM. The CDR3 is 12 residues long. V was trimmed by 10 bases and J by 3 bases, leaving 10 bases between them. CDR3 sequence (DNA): TGTGCCACCGCCCGGGGCTACAATGAGCAGTTCTTC. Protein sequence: CATARGYNEQFF.

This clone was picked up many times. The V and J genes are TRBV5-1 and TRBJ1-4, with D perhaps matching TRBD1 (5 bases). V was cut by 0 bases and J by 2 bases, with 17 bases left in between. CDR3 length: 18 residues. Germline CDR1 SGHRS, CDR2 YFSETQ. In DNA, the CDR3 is TGCGCCAGCAGCTTGGCGGGGCAGCGGGGGAGGACTAATGAAAAACTGTTTTTT. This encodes CASSLAGQRGRTNEKLFF.

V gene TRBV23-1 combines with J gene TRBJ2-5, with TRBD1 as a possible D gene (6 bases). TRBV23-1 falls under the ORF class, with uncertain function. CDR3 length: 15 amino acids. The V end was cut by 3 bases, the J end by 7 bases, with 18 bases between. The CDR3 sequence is CASSQTGHRTGTQYF. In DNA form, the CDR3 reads TGCGCCAGCAGTCAGACAGGACACCGAACGGGGACCCAGTACTTC.

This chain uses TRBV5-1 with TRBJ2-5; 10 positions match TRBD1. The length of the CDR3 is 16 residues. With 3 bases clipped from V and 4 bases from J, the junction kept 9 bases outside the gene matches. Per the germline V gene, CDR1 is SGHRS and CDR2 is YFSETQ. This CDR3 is CASSSASTGGTETQYF. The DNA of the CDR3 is TGCGCCAGCAGCTCGGCGTCGACAGGGGGCACAGAGACCCAGTACTTC.

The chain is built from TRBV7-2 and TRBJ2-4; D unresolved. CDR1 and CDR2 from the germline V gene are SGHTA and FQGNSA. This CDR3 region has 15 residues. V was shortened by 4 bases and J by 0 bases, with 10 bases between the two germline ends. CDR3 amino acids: CASSYRLLAKNIQYF. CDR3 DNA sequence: TGTGCCAGCAGCTACAGATTACTAGCCAAAAACATTCAGTACTTC.

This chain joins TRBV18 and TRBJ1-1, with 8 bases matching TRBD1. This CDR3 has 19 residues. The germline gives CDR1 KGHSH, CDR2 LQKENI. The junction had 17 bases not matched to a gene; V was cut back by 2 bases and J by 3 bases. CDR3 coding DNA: TGTGCCAGCTCACCAGCCCTTTTAGGGTGGCAGGGGGCCCACACTGAAGCTTTCTTT. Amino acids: CASSPALLGWQGAHTEAFF.

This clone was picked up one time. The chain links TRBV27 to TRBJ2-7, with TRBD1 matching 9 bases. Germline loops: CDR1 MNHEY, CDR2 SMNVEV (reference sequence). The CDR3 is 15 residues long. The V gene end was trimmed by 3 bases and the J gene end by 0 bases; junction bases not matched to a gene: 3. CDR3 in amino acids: CASSLAGQGSYEQYF. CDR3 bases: TGTGCCAGCAGTTTGGCGGGACAGGGCTCCTACGAGCAGTACTTC.

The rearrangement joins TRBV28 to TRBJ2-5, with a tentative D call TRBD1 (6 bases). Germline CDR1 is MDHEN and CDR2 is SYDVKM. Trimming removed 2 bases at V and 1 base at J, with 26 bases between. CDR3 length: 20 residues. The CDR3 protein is CASSLPRLTTGRWAQETQYF. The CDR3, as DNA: TGTGCCAGCAGTTTACCCCGCCTGACGACAGGACGGTGGGCCCAAGAGACCCAGTACTTC.

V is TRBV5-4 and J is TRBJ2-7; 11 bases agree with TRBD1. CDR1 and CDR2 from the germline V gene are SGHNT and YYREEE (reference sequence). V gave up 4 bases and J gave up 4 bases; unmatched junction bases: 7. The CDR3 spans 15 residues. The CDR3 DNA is TGTGCCAGCAGCCCGGACAGGGGGCGATTTTACGAGCAGTACTTC. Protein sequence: CASSPDRGRFYEQYF.

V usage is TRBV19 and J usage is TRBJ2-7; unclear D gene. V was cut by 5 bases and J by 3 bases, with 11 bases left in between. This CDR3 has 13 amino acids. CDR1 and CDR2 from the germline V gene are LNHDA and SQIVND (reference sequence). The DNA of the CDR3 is TGTGCCAGTAGTCCCGCCCCGAGCTACGAGCAGTACTTC. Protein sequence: CASSPAPSYEQYF.

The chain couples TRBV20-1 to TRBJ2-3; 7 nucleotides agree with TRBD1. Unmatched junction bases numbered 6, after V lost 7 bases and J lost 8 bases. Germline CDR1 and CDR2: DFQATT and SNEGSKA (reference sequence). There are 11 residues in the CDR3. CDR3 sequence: CSVDRALTQYF. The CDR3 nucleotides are TGCAGTGTAGACAGGGCGCTTACGCAGTATTTT.

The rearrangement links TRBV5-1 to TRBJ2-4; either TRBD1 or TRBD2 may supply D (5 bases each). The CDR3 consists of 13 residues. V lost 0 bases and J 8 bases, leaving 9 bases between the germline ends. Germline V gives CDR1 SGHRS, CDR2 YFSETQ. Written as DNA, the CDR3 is TGCGCCAGCAGCTTGGGACAGAGGGACATTCAGTACTTC. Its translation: CASSLGQRDIQYF.

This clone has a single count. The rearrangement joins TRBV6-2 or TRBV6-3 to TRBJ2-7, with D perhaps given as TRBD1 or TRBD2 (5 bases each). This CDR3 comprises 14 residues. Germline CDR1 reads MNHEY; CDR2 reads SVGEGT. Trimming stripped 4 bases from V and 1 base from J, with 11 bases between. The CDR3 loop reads CASSSPGTSYEQYF. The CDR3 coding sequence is TGTGCCAGCAGTTCCCCCGGGACGTCCTACGAGCAGTACTTC.